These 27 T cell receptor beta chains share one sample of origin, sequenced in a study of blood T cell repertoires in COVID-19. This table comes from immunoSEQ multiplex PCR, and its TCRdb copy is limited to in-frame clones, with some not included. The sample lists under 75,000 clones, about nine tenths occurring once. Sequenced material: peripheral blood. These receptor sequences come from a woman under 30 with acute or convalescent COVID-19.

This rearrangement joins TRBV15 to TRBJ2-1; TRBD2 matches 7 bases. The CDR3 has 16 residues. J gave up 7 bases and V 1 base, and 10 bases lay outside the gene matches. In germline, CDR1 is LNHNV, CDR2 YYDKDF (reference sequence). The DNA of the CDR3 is TGTGCCACCAGCAGAGGGGCGGGAGCGCCCCTAAATGAGCAGTTCTTC. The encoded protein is CATSRGAGAPLNEQFF.

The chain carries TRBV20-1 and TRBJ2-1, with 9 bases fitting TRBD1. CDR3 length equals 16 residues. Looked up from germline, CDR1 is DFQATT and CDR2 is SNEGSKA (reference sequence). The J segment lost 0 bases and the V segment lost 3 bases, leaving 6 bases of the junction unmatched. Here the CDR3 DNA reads TGCAGTGCTAGTGGTGGGACAGGGATCTCCTACAATGAGCAGTTCTTC. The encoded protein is CSASGGTGISYNEQFF.

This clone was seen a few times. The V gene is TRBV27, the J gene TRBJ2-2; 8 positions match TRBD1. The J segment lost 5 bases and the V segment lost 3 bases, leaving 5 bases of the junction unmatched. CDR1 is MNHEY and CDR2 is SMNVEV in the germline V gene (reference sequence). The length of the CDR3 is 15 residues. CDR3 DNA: TGTGCCAGCAGTTTGTCAGGGGGCCTGACCGGGGAGCTGTTTTTT. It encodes CASSLSGGLTGELFF.

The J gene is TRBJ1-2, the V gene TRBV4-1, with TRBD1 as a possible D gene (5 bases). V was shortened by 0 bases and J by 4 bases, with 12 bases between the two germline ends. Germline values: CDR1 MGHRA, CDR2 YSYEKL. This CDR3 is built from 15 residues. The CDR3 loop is CASSQDDDRRYGYTF. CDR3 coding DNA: TGCGCCAGCAGCCAAGATGACGACAGACGCTATGGCTACACCTTC.

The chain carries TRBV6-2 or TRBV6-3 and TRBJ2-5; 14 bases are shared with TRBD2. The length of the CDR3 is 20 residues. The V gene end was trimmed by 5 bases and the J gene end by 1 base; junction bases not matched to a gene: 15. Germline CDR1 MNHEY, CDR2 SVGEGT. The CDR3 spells CASSRAGTSGGEGPQETQYF. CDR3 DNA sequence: TGTGCCAGCAGTAGAGCCGGGACTAGCGGGGGAGAGGGACCCCAAGAGACCCAGTACTTC.

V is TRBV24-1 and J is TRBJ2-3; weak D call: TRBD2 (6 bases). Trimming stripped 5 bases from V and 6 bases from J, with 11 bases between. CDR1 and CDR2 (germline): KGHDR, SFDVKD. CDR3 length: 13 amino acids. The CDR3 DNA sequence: TGTGCCACCAGTGCTTTCGCGGGGGATACGCAGTATTTT. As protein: CATSAFAGDTQYF.

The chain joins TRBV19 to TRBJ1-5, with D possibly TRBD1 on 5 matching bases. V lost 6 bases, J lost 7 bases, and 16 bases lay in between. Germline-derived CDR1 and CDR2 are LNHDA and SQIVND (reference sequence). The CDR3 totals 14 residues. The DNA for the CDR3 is TGTGCCAGTAGGGACGGACGGGGGGTGCAGCCCCAGCATTTT. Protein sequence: CASRDGRGVQPQHF.

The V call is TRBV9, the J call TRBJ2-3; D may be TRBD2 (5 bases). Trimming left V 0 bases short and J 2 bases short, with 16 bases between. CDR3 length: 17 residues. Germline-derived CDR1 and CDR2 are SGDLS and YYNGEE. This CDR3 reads CASSVATGEPPTDTQYF. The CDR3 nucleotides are TGTGCCAGCAGCGTAGCTACCGGGGAACCCCCCACAGATACGCAGTATTTT.

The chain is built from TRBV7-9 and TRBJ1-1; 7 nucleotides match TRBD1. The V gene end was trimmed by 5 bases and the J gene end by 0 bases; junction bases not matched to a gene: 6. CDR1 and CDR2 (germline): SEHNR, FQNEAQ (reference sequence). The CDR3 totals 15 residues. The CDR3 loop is CASSLTGQLNTEAFF. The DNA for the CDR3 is TGTGCCAGCAGCCTAACGGGACAGCTGAACACTGAAGCTTTCTTT.

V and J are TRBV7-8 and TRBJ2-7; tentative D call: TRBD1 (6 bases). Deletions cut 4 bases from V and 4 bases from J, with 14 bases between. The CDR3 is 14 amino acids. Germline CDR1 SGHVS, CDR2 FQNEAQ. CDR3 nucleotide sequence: TGTGCCAGCAGCTCGAAGGGGGAGATTTACGAGCAGTACTTC. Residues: CASSSKGEIYEQYF.

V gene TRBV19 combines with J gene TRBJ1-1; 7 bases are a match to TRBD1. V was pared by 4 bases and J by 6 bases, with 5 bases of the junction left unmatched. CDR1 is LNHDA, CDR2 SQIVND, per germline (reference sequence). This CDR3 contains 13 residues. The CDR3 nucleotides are TGTGCCAGTAGTACGAGACAGGGCGCTGAAGCTTTCTTT. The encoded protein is CASSTRQGAEAFF.

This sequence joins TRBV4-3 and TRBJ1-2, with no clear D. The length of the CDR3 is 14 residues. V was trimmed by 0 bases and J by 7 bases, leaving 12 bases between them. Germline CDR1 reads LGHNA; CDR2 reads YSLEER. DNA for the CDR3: TGCGCCAGCAGCCAAGAATTTTCGTCGGGTGGCTACACCTTC. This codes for CASSQEFSSGGYTF.

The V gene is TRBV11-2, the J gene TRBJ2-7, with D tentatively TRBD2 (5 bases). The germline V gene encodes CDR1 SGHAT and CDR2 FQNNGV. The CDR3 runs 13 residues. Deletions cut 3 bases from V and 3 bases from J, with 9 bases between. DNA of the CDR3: TGTGCCAGCAGCTTCGGAGGAGGCTACGAGCAGTACTTC. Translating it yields CASSFGGGYEQYF.

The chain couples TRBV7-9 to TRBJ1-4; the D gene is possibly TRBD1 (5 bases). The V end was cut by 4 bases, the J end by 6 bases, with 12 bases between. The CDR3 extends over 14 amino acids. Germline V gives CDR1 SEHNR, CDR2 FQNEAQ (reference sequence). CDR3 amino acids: CASSSPETDEKLFF. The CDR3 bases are TGTGCCAGCAGCTCACCAGAGACAGATGAAAAACTGTTTTTT.

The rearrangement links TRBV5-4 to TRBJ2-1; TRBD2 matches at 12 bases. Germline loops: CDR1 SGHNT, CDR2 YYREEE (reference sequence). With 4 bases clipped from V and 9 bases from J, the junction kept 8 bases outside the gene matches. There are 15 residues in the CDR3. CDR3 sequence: CASSESSSGGAEQFF. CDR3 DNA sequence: TGTGCCAGCAGCGAGTCTTCTAGCGGGGGGGCTGAGCAGTTCTTC.

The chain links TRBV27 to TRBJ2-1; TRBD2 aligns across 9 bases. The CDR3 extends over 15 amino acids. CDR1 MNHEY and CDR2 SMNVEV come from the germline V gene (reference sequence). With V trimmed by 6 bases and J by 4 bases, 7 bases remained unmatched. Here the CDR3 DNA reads TGTGCCAGCAGCCGGATAGCGGGAGTTTACAATGAGCAGTTCTTC. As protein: CASSRIAGVYNEQFF.

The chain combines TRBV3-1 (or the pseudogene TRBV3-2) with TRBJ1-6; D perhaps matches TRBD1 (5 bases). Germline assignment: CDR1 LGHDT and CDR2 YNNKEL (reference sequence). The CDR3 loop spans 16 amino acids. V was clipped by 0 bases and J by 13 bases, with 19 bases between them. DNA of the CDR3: TGTGCCAGCAGCCAAGAACCTAACAGGTCCCTTTTTCCCCTCCACTTT. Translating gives CASSQEPNRSLFPLHF.

CDR3 in amino acids: CASSQDWTGSSPLHF. DNA of the CDR3: TGTGCCAGCAGCCAAGACTGGACAGGGTCTTCACCCCTCCACTTT. The chain employs TRBV3-1 (or the pseudogene TRBV3-2) and TRBJ1-6; 8 nucleotides agree with TRBD1. Germline V lookup: CDR1 LGHDT, CDR2 YNNKEL (reference sequence). The CDR3 spans 15 residues. Germline trimming cut 0 bases from V and 9 bases from J; bases unmatched to any gene: 4.

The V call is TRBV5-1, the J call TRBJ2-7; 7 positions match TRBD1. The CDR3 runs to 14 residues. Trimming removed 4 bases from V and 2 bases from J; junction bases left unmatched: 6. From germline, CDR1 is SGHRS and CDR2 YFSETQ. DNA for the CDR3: TGCGCCAGCAGCAACGACAGGGTCCCCTACGAGCAGTACTTC. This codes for CASSNDRVPYEQYF. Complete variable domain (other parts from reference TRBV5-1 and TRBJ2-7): KAGVTQTPRYLIKTRGQQVTLSCSPISGHRSVSWYQQTPGQGLQFLFEYFSETQRNKGNFPGRFSGRQFSNSRSEMNVSTLELGDSALYLCASSNDRVPYEQYFGPGTRLTVT.

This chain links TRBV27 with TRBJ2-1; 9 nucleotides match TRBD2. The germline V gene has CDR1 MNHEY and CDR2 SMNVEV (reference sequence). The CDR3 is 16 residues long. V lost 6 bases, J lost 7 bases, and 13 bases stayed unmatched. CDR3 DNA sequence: TGTGCCAGCAGCCCCCTGGGCGGGGGGGCCAGTAATGAGCAGTTCTTC. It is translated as CASSPLGGGASNEQFF.

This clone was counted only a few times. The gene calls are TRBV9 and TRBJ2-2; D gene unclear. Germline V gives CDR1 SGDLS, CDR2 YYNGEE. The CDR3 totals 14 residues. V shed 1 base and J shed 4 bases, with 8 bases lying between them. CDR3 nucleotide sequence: TGTGCCAGCAGCGTACGGCAGGTCACCGGGGAGCTGTTTTTT. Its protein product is CASSVRQVTGELFF.

CDR3 DNA: TGTGCCAGTAGAAAACTGGGAATGAGCGGGGAGTTCTACAATGAGCAGTTCTTC. It codes for CASRKLGMSGEFYNEQFF. The chain links TRBV19 to TRBJ2-1; 7 nucleotides agree with TRBD2. From germline, CDR1 is LNHDA and CDR2 SQIVND (reference sequence). J was trimmed by 3 bases and V by 6 bases; bases with no gene match: 17. This CDR3 comprises 18 residues.

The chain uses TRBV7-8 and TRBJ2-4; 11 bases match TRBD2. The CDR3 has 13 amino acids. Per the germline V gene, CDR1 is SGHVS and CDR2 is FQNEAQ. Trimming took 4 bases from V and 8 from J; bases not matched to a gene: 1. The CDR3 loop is CASSWGLADIQYF. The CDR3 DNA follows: TGTGCCAGCAGCTGGGGACTAGCGGACATTCAGTACTTC.

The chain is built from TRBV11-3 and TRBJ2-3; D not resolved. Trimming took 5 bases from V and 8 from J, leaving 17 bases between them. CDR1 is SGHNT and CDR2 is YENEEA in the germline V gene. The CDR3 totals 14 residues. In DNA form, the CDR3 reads TGTGCCAGCAGCCGTGGGCCCACTCCATCTACGCAGTATTTT. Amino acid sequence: CASSRGPTPSTQYF.

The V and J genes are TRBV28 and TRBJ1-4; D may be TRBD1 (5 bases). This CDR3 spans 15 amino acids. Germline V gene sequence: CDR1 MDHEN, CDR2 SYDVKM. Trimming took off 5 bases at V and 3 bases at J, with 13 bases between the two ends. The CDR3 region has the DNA TGTGCCAGCAGTCAGTGGGGCTCAGCTAATGAAAAACTGTTTTTT. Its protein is CASSQWGSANEKLFF. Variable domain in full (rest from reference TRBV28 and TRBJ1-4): DVKVTQSSRYLVKRTGEKVFLECVQDMDHENMFWYRQDPGLGLRLIYFSYDVKMKEKGDIPEGYSVSREKKERFSLILESASTNQTSMYLCASSQWGSANEKLFFGSGTQLSVL.

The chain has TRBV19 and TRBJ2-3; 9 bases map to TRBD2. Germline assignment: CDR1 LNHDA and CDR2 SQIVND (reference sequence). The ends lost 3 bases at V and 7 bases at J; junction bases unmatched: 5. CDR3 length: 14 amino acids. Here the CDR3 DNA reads TGTGCCAGTAGTATGGATCTAGCGGGAAATACGCAGTATTTT. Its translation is CASSMDLAGNTQYF.

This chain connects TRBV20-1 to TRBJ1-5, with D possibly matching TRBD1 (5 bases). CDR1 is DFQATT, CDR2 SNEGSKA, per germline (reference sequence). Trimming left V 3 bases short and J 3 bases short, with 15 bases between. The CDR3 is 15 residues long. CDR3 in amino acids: CSASRSGGFNQPQHF. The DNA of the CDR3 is TGCAGTGCTAGTAGGTCCGGGGGTTTCAATCAGCCCCAGCATTTT.